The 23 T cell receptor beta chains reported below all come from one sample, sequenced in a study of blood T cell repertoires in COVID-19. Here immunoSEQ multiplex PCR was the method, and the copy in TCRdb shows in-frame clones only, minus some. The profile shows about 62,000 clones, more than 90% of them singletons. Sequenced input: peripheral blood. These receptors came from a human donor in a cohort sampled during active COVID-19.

CDR3 sequence reads: CASSRQGQGREKLFF. In nucleotides, the CDR3 is TGTGCCAGCAGCAGGCAGGGACAGGGCAGAGAAAAACTGTTTTTT. V usage is TRBV5-4 and J usage is TRBJ1-4; 9 bases fit TRBD1. CDR3 size: 15 residues. Germline loops: CDR1 SGHNT, CDR2 YYREEE (reference sequence). The junction had 9 bases not matched to a gene; V was cut back by 4 bases and J by 8 bases.

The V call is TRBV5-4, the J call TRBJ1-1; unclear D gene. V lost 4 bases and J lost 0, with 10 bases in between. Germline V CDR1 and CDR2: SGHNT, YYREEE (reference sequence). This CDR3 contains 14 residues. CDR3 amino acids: CASSPPGMNTEAFF. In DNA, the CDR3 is TGTGCCAGCAGCCCCCCGGGGATGAACACTGAAGCTTTCTTT.

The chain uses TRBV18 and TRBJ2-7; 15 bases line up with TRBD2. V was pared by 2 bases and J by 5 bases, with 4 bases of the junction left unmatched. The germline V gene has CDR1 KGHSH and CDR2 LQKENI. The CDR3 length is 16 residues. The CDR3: CASSPGTSGRLNEQYF. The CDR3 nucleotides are TGTGCCAGCTCACCAGGGACTAGCGGGAGGTTAAACGAGCAGTACTTC.

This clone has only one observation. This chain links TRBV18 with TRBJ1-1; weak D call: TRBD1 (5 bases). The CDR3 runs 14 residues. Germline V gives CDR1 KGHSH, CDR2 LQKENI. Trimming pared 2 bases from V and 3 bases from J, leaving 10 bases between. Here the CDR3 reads CASSPGKGHTEAFF. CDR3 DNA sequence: TGTGCCAGCTCACCAGGGAAGGGGCACACTGAAGCTTTCTTT.

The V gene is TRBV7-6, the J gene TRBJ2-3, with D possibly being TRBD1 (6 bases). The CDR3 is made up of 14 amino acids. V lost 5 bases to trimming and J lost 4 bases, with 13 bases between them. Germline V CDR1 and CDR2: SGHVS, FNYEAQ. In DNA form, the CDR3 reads TGTGCCAGCAGCCCAGGACAGCGCGCAGATACGCAGTATTTT. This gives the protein CASSPGQRADTQYF.

This CDR3 is CASSESPRLSLGNEQFF. CDR3 nucleotide sequence: TGTGCCAGCAGTGAATCTCCAAGACTATCATTGGGGAATGAGCAGTTCTTC. The chain is built from TRBV2 and TRBJ2-1; D perhaps matches TRBD2 (5 bases). The CDR3 loop spans 17 amino acids. Germline V gene sequence: CDR1 SNHLY, CDR2 FYNNEI. Trimming cost V 2 bases and J 7 bases, with 21 bases left between them.

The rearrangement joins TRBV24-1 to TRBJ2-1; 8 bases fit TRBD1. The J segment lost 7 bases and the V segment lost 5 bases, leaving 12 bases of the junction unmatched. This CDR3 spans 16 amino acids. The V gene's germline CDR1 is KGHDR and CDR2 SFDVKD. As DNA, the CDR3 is TGTGCCACCAGTGGAACGCCGGGACAGGCTCGAAATGAGCAGTTCTTC. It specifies CATSGTPGQARNEQFF.

The CDR3 here is CASSKTEHYEQYF. DNA of the CDR3: TGTGCCAGCAGCAAGACAGAACACTACGAGCAGTACTTC. This rearrangement joins TRBV11-2 to TRBJ2-7; possible D gene TRBD1, 5 bases. The length of the CDR3 is 13 residues. Looked up from germline, CDR1 is SGHAT and CDR2 is FQNNGV. V shed 5 bases and J shed 3 bases, with 11 bases lying between them.

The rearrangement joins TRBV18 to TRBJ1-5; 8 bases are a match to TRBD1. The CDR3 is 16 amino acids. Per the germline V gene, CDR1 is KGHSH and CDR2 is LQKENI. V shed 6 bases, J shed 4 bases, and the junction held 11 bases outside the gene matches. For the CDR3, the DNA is TGTGCCAGCTCCCCTTACCAAGGACAGGGTAATCAGCCCCAGCATTTT. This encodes CASSPYQGQGNQPQHF.

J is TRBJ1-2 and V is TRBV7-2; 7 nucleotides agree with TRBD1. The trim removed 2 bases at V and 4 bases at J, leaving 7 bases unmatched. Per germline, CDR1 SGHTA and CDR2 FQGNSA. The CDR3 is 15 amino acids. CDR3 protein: CASSLTGVAIYGYTF. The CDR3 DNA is TGTGCCAGCAGCTTAACAGGGGTGGCTATCTATGGCTACACCTTC.

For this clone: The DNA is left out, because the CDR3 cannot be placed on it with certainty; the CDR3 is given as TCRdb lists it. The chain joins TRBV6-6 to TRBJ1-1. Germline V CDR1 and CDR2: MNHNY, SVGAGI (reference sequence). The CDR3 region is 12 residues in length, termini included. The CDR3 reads CASSSSGTEAFF.

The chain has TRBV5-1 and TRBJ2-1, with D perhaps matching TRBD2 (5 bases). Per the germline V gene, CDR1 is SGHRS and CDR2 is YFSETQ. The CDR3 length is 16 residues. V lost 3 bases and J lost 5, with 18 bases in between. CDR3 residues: CASSSRRVLDHNEQFF. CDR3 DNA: TGCGCCAGCAGCTCCCGGCGGGTTCTGGATCACAATGAGCAGTTCTTC.

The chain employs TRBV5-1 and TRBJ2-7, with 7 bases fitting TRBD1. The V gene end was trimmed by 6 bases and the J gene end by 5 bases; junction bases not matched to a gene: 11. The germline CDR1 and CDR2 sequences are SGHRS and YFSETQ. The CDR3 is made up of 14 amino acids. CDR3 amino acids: CASKGGSGYDEQYF. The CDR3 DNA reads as TGCGCCAGCAAAGGGGGCTCAGGCTACGACGAGCAGTACTTC. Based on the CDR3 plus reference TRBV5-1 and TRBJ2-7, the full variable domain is KAGVTQTPRYLIKTRGQQVTLSCSPISGHRSVSWYQQTPGQGLQFLFEYFSETQRNKGNFPGRFSGRQFSNSRSEMNVSTLELGDSALYLCASKGGSGYDEQYFGPGTRLTVT.

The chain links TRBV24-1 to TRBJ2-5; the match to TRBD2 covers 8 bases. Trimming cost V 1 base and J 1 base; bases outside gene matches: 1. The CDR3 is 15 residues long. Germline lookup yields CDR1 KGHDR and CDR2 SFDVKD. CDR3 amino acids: CATSDFRGGQETQYF. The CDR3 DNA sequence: TGTGCCACCAGTGATTTTCGGGGGGGCCAAGAGACCCAGTACTTC.

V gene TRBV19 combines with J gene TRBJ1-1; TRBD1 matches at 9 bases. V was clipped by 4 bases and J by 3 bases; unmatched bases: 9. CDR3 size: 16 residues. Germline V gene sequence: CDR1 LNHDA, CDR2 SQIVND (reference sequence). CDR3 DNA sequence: TGTGCCAGTAGTACGGGGACAGGGCAGCTATACACTGAAGCTTTCTTT. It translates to CASSTGTGQLYTEAFF.

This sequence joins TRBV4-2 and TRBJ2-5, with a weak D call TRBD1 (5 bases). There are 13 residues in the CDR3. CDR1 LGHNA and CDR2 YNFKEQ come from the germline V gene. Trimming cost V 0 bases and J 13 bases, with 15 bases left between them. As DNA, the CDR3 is TGTGCCAGCAGCCAAGAGCAACAGGCTCCCCTGTACTTC. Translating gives CASSQEQQAPLYF.

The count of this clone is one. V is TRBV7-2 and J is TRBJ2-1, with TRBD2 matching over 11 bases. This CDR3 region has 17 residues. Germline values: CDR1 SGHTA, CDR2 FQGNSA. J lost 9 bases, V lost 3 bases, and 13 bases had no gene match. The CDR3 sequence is CASSFLGSTSGGSEQFF. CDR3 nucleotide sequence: TGTGCCAGCAGCTTCCTAGGGTCAACTAGCGGGGGTTCTGAGCAGTTCTTC.

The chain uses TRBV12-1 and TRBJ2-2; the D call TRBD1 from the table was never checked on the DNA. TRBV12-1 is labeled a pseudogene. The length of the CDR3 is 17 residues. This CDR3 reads CASSPRTGGMYTGELFF. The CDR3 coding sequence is TGTGCCAGCAGCCCCCGGACAGGGGGTATGTACACCGGGGAGCTGTTTTTT.

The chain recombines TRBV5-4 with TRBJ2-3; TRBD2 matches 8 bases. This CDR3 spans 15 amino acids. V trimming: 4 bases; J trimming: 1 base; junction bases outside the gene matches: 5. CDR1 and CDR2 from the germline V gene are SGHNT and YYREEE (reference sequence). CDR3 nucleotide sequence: TGTGCCAGCAGCACCTCGACTAGCGGCACAGATACGCAGTATTTT. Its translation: CASSTSTSGTDTQYF.

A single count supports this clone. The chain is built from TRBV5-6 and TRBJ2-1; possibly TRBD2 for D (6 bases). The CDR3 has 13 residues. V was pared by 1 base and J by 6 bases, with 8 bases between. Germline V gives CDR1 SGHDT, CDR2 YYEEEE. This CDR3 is CASSLSGSNEQFF. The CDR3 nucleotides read TGTGCCAGCAGCTTGTCCGGGAGCAATGAGCAGTTCTTC. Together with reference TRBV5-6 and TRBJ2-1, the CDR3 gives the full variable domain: DAGVTQSPTHLIKTRGQQVTLRCSPKSGHDTVSWYQQALGQGPQFIFQYYEEEERQRGNFPDRFSGHQFPNYSSELNVNALLLGDSALYLCASSLSGSNEQFFGPGTRLTVL.

In DNA form, the CDR3 reads TGTGCCAGTAGACAGACAGCGAGTAATGAAAAACTGTTTTTT. Residues: CASRQTASNEKLFF. The genes are TRBV19 and TRBJ1-4; D is perhaps TRBD1 (5 bases). The germline gives CDR1 LNHDA, CDR2 SQIVND (reference sequence). Trimming shortened V by 6 bases and J by 4 bases, and 12 bases separated the two germline ends. This CDR3 spans 14 amino acids.

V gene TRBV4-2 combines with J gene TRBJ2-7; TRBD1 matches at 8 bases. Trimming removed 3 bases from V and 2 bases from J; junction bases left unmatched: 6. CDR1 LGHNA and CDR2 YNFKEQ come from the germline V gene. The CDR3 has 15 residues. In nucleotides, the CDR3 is TGTGCCAGCAGCCAGGGGAGGACAGGGCCCTACGAGCAGTACTTC. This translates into CASSQGRTGPYEQYF.

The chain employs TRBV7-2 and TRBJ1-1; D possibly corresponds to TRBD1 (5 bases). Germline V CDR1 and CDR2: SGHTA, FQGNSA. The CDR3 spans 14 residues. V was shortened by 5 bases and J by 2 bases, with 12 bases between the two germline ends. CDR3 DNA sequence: TGTGCCAGCAGCGCTCTAAGGGGTAACACTGAAGCTTTCTTT. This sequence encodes CASSALRGNTEAFF. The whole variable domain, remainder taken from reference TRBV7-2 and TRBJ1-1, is GAGVSQSPSNKVTEKGKDVELRCDPISGHTALYWYRQSLGQGLEFLIYFQGNSAPDKSGLPSDRFSAERTGGSVSTLTIQRTQQEDSAVYLCASSALRGNTEAFFGQGTRLTVV.